The source of this T cell receptor beta chain is a study of shared clonotypes between healthy human individuals. The CDR3 contains 16 residues. The germline CDR1 and CDR2 sequences are WSHSY and SAAADI. Trimming cost V 2 bases and J 3 bases; bases outside gene matches: 7. Profiling relied on immunoSEQ multiplex PCR, and the TCRdb table lists in-frame clones only, not all of them. The table has some 1 million clones, 65% to 80% seen once; the top ten hold 1.4% to 1.5%. The sample consisted of memory CD4+ T cells sorted from blood. Described subset: CD45RA-negative fraction. This receptor was taken from a man younger than 35 in good health. The chain has TRBV10-2 and TRBJ2-5; 9 nucleotides agree with TRBD1. CDR3 in amino acids: CASSEKDRGKKETQYF. The CDR3, as DNA: TGCGCCAGCAGTGAGAAGGACAGGGGAAAGAAAGAGACCCAGTACTTC.